This passage covers 24 T cell receptor beta chains from one sample sequenced in a study of T cell responses to AZD1222 COVID-19 vaccine. The data were produced by immunoSEQ multiplex PCR, yet TCRdb's version contains in-frame clones alone and is incomplete. The sample has around 140,000 clones; around 92% are singletons. Sequences were derived from peripheral blood, sampled 28 days after the second AZD1222 dose. These TCRs come from an adult who received the AZD1222 COVID-19 vaccine.

V is TRBV15 and J is TRBJ1-5; D ambiguous. Trimming shortened V by 2 bases and J by 4 bases, and 6 bases separated the two germline ends. The CDR3 runs to 13 residues. Per the germline V gene, CDR1 is LNHNV and CDR2 is YYDKDF (reference sequence). For the CDR3, the DNA is TGTGCCACCAGCAGACAGATAAATCAGCCCCAGCATTTT. Its translation is CATSRQINQPQHF.

The V gene is TRBV28, the J gene TRBJ2-1, with D possibly TRBD2 on 5 matching bases. The CDR3 runs 13 residues. The germline V gene has CDR1 MDHEN and CDR2 SYDVKM. V shed 2 bases and J shed 10 bases, with 12 bases lying between them. The CDR3 coding sequence is TGTGCCAGCAGTTTACGAGGGAGTTTAGAGCAGTTCTTC. Residues: CASSLRGSLEQFF. Variable domain in full (rest from reference TRBV28 and TRBJ2-1): DVKVTQSSRYLVKRTGEKVFLECVQDMDHENMFWYRQDPGLGLRLIYFSYDVKMKEKGDIPEGYSVSREKKERFSLILESASTNQTSMYLCASSLRGSLEQFFGPGTRLTVL.

The chain uses TRBV2 and TRBJ1-6; D perhaps matches TRBD1 (5 bases). This CDR3 spans 14 amino acids. Germline values: CDR1 SNHLY, CDR2 FYNNEI. The V end was cut by 2 bases, the J end by 6 bases, with 8 bases between. CDR3 sequence (DNA): TGTGCCAGCAGTGAAACGACAGTTAATTCACCCCTCCACTTT. Protein: CASSETTVNSPLHF.

As for this clone: An end of the junction does not agree with germline; a read error may underlie this. The chain joins TRBV7-2 to TRBJ2-2, with 10 bases matching TRBD1. The CDR3 is 16 amino acids. Germline lookup yields CDR1 SGHTA and CDR2 FQGNSA. The CDR3 is CASSLRQGAWSRGAVF. The CDR3 DNA sequence: TGTGCCAGCAGCTTACGACAGGGGGCTTGGAGCCGGGGAGCTGTTTTT.

The chain recombines TRBV6-5 with TRBJ1-2, with D possibly being TRBD1 (5 bases). The V end was cut by 7 bases, the J end by 3 bases, with 18 bases between. Germline CDR1 MNHEY, CDR2 SVGAGI. The CDR3 covers 15 residues. The CDR3 sequence is CASTRDSLAHYGYTF. CDR3 in DNA: TGTGCCAGCACCCGAGACAGCTTGGCCCACTATGGCTACACCTTC.

The gene calls are TRBV30 and TRBJ2-4; no clear D. Germline CDR1 reads GTSNPN; CDR2 reads SVGIG (reference sequence). V was shortened by 1 base and J by 1 base, with 11 bases between the two germline ends. The CDR3 consists of 15 residues. The CDR3 region is CAWSATDGAKNIQYF. CDR3 nucleotides: TGTGCCTGGAGTGCAACTGATGGGGCCAAAAACATTCAGTACTTC.

The CDR3, as DNA: TGTGCCAGCGCTCGGGAGCCAAGAAGCCCCTACGAGCAGTACTTC. Its translation is CASAREPRSPYEQYF. This chain connects TRBV6-6 to TRBJ2-7; D is perhaps TRBD2 (6 bases). V was trimmed by 8 bases and J by 2 bases, leaving 19 bases between them. The CDR3 totals 15 residues. Germline V gene lookup returns CDR1 MNHNY and CDR2 SVGAGI (reference sequence).

V usage is TRBV30 and J usage is TRBJ1-2, with a possible D match to TRBD1 (6 bases). Germline-derived CDR1 and CDR2 are GTSNPN and SVGIG (reference sequence). The CDR3 is 12 amino acids. Trimming shortened V by 2 bases and J by 8 bases, and 12 bases separated the two germline ends. CDR3 coding DNA: TGTGCCTGGAGTTCCGGGACAACCGGCTACACCTTC. This gives the protein CAWSSGTTGYTF. Filled out from reference TRBV30 and TRBJ1-2, the complete variable domain reads SQTIHQWPATLVQPVGSPLSLECTVEGTSNPNLYWYRQAAGRGLQLLFYSVGIGQISSEVPQNLSASRPQDRQFILSSKKLLLSDSGFYLCAWSSGTTGYTFGSGTRLTVV.

The chain links TRBV27 to TRBJ1-6; 11 nucleotides agree with TRBD1. J lost 5 bases, V lost 3 bases, and 0 bases had no gene match. The germline V gene encodes CDR1 MNHEY and CDR2 SMNVEV (reference sequence). The length of the CDR3 is 15 residues. This CDR3 is CASSLGQGDNSPLHF. The CDR3 nucleotides are TGTGCCAGCAGTTTGGGACAGGGGGATAATTCACCCCTCCACTTT.

V and J are TRBV9 and TRBJ2-7, with TRBD2 identical over 7 bases. Trimming removed 4 bases from V and 5 bases from J; junction bases left unmatched: 12. The CDR3 contains 15 residues. Germline V gene lookup returns CDR1 SGDLS and CDR2 YYNGEE. In nucleotides, the CDR3 is TGTGCCAGCAGCTCTTACGGGAGGAAGGTGGACGAGCAGTACTTC. This gives the protein CASSSYGRKVDEQYF.

This chain uses TRBV7-8 with TRBJ1-4; TRBD1 is a possible D gene (6 bases). The ends were cut back, 2 bases at V and 0 bases at J, with 19 bases in the middle. This CDR3 spans 19 amino acids. CDR1 SGHVS and CDR2 FQNEAQ come from the germline V gene. The CDR3 is CASSLFWDKGRTTNEKLFF. The CDR3 region has the DNA TGTGCCAGCAGCTTATTTTGGGACAAAGGAAGAACAACTAATGAAAAACTGTTTTTT.

The rearrangement links TRBV6-2 or TRBV6-3 to TRBJ1-1, with no clear D. The V gene's germline CDR1 is MNHEY and CDR2 SVGEGT. The ends were cut back, 2 bases at V and 1 base at J, with 8 bases in the middle. The length of the CDR3 is 14 residues. The CDR3 reads CASSYGPGNTEAFF. CDR3 coding DNA: TGTGCCAGCAGTTACGGACCCGGGAACACTGAAGCTTTCTTT.

V is TRBV25-1 and J is TRBJ1-5; TRBD1 agrees at 7 bases. Germline CDR1 MGHDK, CDR2 SYGVNS. Unmatched junction bases numbered 16, after V lost 4 bases and J lost 7 bases. There are 17 residues in the CDR3. CDR3 loop: CASSGDTGESRIQPQHF. CDR3 nucleotide sequence: TGTGCCAGCAGTGGGGATACAGGGGAAAGTAGGATCCAGCCCCAGCATTTT. Using reference TRBV25-1 and TRBJ1-5 for the parts outside the CDR3, the full variable domain is EADIYQTPRYLVIGTGKKITLECSQTMGHDKMYWYQQDPGMELHLIHYSYGVNSTEKGDLSSESTVSRIRTEHFPLTLESARPSHTSQYLCASSGDTGESRIQPQHFGDGTRLSIL.

The CDR3 DNA follows: TGTGCCAGCAGATTGACAGAAAGCTCCTACAATGAGCAGTTCTTC. Translated: CASRLTESSYNEQFF. This rearrangement joins TRBV25-1 to TRBJ2-1, with D possibly being TRBD1 (5 bases). In germline, CDR1 is MGHDK, CDR2 SYGVNS. Between the trimmed V and J ends, which lost 6 bases and 0 bases, there was a span of 12 bases. This CDR3 is 15 amino acids long.

The sample holds one count of this clone. The genes are TRBV28 and TRBJ1-5; D ambiguous. V was trimmed by 3 bases and J by 8 bases, leaving 17 bases between them. Germline CDR1 and CDR2: MDHEN and SYDVKM. This CDR3 is built from 15 residues. The CDR3 nucleotides read TGTGCCAGCAGTTTGTCACGGAGGGTGAGGGAGCCCCAGCATTTT. It translates to CASSLSRRVREPQHF.

V is TRBV10-3 and J is TRBJ2-7; perhaps TRBD2 as D (5 bases). V was cut by 11 bases and J by 5 bases, with 19 bases left in between. The germline CDR1 and CDR2 sequences are ENHRY and SYGVKD. This CDR3 is 13 amino acids long. CDR3 DNA: TGTGCCGCGGCTAGTGTGGAGGCCCACGAGCAGTACTTC. It yields the protein CAAASVEAHEQYF.

This clone was observed a few times. The V call is TRBV19, the J call TRBJ1-2; no clear D gene. The germline V and J ends were trimmed by 6 bases and 4 bases, with 21 bases remaining between them. CDR3 length equals 16 residues. Germline CDR1 is LNHDA and CDR2 is SQIVND (reference sequence). The CDR3 DNA sequence: TGTGCCAGTAGCCCATTTTTGGTAGTCGGATCCTATGGCTACACCTTC. Amino acids: CASSPFLVVGSYGYTF.

The chain links TRBV5-4 to TRBJ2-1; D is unresolved. Per the germline V gene, CDR1 is SGHNT and CDR2 is YYREEE (reference sequence). The CDR3 extends over 12 amino acids. The germline V and J ends were trimmed by 1 base and 5 bases, with 4 bases remaining between them. The CDR3 is CASSLLDNEQFF. The CDR3 nucleotides are TGTGCCAGCAGCTTGCTCGACAATGAGCAGTTCTTC.

The V and J genes are TRBV5-4 and TRBJ1-3; TRBD1 is a possible D gene (6 bases). This CDR3 is built from 15 residues. V lost 4 bases to trimming and J lost 8 bases, with 19 bases between them. Germline CDR1 reads SGHNT; CDR2 reads YYREEE (reference sequence). CDR3 in DNA: TGTGCCAGCAGCCCACAGGGTTCACCGGGGGACACCATATATTTT. Its protein is CASSPQGSPGDTIYF.

This chain connects TRBV19 to TRBJ1-2; D is unclear. Trimming pared 7 bases from V and 4 bases from J, leaving 7 bases between. Germline lookup yields CDR1 LNHDA and CDR2 SQIVND (reference sequence). The CDR3 contains 11 residues. The CDR3 loop is CASTSVYGYTF. For the CDR3, the DNA is TGTGCCAGTACCTCCGTCTATGGCTACACCTTC.

The V gene is TRBV28, the J gene TRBJ1-5; D call uncertain. Germline V CDR1 and CDR2: MDHEN, SYDVKM. The CDR3 extends over 16 amino acids. The germline V and J ends were trimmed by 5 bases and 0 bases, with 14 bases remaining between them. The CDR3 reads CASSPGATLSNQPQHF. In nucleotides, the CDR3 is TGTGCCAGCAGTCCGGGAGCGACCCTTAGCAATCAGCCCCAGCATTTT.

The gene calls are TRBV19 and TRBJ2-4, with 7 bases that match TRBD2. The J segment lost 8 bases and the V segment lost 3 bases, leaving 7 bases of the junction unmatched. Germline V lookup: CDR1 LNHDA, CDR2 SQIVND (reference sequence). The CDR3 covers 14 residues. The CDR3 DNA reads TGTGCCAGTAGTATCGGACCCCGGGGGGACATTCAGTACTTC. It specifies CASSIGPRGDIQYF.

The chain links TRBV4-3 to TRBJ2-1; 14 bases fit TRBD2. The junction had 7 bases not matched to a gene; V was cut back by 0 bases and J by 3 bases. Germline CDR1 is LGHNA and CDR2 is YSLEER. The CDR3 has 19 amino acids. CDR3: CASSQDVYGTSGSYNEQFF. In DNA, the CDR3 is TGCGCCAGCAGCCAAGATGTCTACGGGACTAGCGGGAGCTACAATGAGCAGTTCTTC.

The chain recombines TRBV19 with TRBJ1-6, with 7 bases fitting TRBD1. This CDR3 has 15 amino acids. V shed 5 bases and J 5 bases; nucleotides not matched to a gene: 6. Per germline, CDR1 LNHDA and CDR2 SQIVND (reference sequence). The CDR3 sequence is CASSPQGTDNSPLHF. The CDR3 DNA reads TGTGCCAGTAGTCCCCAGGGGACAGATAATTCACCCCTCCACTTT.